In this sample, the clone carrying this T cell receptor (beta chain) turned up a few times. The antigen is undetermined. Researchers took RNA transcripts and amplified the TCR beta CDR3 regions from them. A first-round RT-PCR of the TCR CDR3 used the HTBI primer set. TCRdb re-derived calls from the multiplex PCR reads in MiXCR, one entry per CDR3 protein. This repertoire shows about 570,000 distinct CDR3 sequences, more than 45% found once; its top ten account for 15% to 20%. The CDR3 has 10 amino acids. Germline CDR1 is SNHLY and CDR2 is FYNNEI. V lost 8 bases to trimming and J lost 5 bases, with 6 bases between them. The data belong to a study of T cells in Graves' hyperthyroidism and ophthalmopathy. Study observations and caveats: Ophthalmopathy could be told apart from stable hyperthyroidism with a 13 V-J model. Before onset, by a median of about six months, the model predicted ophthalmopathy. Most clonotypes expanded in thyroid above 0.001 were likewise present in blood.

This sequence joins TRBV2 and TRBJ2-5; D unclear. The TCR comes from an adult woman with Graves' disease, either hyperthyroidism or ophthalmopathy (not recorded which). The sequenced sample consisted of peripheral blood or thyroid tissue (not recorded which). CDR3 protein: CASESETQYF. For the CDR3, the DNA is TGTGCCAGCGAGAGTGAGACCCAGTACTTC.